A single TCR beta chain is shown here with its context. Its antigen is not identified. Alopecia areata patients provided lesional scalp punch biopsies and peripheral blood. A FACSAria was used to sort CD4+ and CD8+ T cells. These cells came from PBMCs. This sample stems from a study of CD8+ T cells in alopecia areata. Overall study: Once tofacitinib had been taken for 6 to 18 months, 6 months off drug followed.

Whole-study results and caveats: Sequencing of scalp samples also includes resident alphabeta T cells from normal skin.

Sequencing templates came from extracted RNA that was reverse transcribed into cDNA. Libraries were prepared by immunoSEQ multiplex PCR; TCRdb keeps only in-frame clonotypes and omits some of them. The sample includes 150,000 or so clones, roughly 66% of them seen just once. Between the trimmed V and J ends, which lost 3 bases and 5 bases, there was a span of 16 bases. This CDR3 has 16 residues. CDR1 and CDR2 (germline): MGHDK, SYGVNS. This rearrangement joins TRBV25-1 to TRBJ1-4, with D unresolved. The TCR originated in a human donor with alopecia areata. Material: CD8+ T cells sorted from blood, obtained at week 0. The CDR3 is CASSDSLSVSNEKLFF. Here the CDR3 DNA reads TGTGCCAGCAGTGATAGCCTCAGTGTGTCCAATGAAAAACTGTTTTTT.